This TCR beta chain was identified in a study of shared clonotypes between healthy human individuals. V lost 3 bases, J lost 6 bases, and 13 bases stayed unmatched. CDR3 length: 17 amino acids. The germline V gene encodes CDR1 SGHDT and CDR2 YYEEEE. Here immunoSEQ multiplex PCR was the method, and the copy in TCRdb shows in-frame clones only, minus some. This table holds around 2.5 million clones, roughly 93% found once. Sequencing was performed on naive CD4+ T cells from PBMCs. Indicated subset: CD45RA+ positively selected. This sequence was found in a man aged 18 to 30 in good health. Some clones in this sample may be carry-over from other donors' samples. The chain carries TRBV5-6 and TRBJ2-1; 9 bases agree with TRBD1. CDR3 coding DNA: TGTGCCAGCAGCTGGACGCCGGGACAGGGAAGGCGCAATGAGCAGTTCTTC. Translated: CASSWTPGQGRRNEQFF.